This TCR beta chain came from a study of T cells in Graves' hyperthyroidism and ophthalmopathy. Authors of the study amplified TCR beta CDR3 regions from RNA transcripts. First-round RT-PCR of the TCR CDR3 relied on the HTBI primer set. TCRdb analysed the multiplex PCR reads with MiXCR anew, one entry per CDR3 protein. The sample includes approximately 32,000 distinct CDR3 sequences, around 50% seen only once; the top ten take 5.5% to 7.5%. The sample holds many counts of this clonotype. As yet, its antigen is unknown. Recently diagnosed hyperthyroidism of less than 2 months' duration affected patients aged 18 to 65. There are 13 residues in the CDR3. V was cut by 6 bases and J by 5 bases, with 13 bases left in between. CDR1 and CDR2 (germline): LGHNA, YSLEER. The study, taken as a whole, reports: Among clonotypes expanded in thyroid above 0.001, most were also found in blood.

J is TRBJ2-5 and V is TRBV4-3, with D unclear. Input material: blood. This TCR was sampled from a woman aged 45-60 years with Graves' hyperthyroidism that later progressed to Graves' ophthalmopathy. The CDR3 DNA reads TGCGCCAGCAGTCCGAATGTGCGGGAGACCCAGTACTTC. This translates into CASSPNVRETQYF.